These 27 T cell receptor beta chains share one sample of origin, sequenced in a study of blood T cell repertoires in COVID-19. Clones were sequenced by immunoSEQ multiplex PCR, and TCRdb holds only the in-frame ones, with some missing. The sample holds 310,000 or so clones, about 88% seen once. The sample consisted of peripheral blood. These receptors were taken from a man between 65 and 85 years old with acute or convalescent COVID-19.

CDR3 in amino acids: CASSPVRQDTQYF. The CDR3 nucleotides are TGTGCCAGCAGCCCAGTCCGCCAGGATACGCAGTATTTT. The chain uses TRBV11-2 and TRBJ2-3; unclear D gene. Germline V gives CDR1 SGHAT, CDR2 FQNNGV. This CDR3 is built from 13 residues. Between the trimmed V and J ends, which lost 5 bases and 6 bases, there was a span of 12 bases.

The chain carries TRBV6-5 and TRBJ1-4; D gene uncertain. Germline CDR1 and CDR2: MNHEY and SVGAGI. CDR3 length equals 15 residues. Trimming took off 4 bases at V and 1 base at J, with 10 bases between the two ends. The CDR3 DNA is TGTGCCAGCAGTTTCGATCCGGGAACTAATGAAAAACTGTTTTTT. It specifies CASSFDPGTNEKLFF.

The chain carries TRBV28 and TRBJ1-1, with 9 bases identical to TRBD1. The CDR3 length is 17 residues. Per germline, CDR1 MDHEN and CDR2 SYDVKM. Trimming at V came to 6 bases and at J to 5 bases, leaving 16 bases not matched to a gene. The CDR3, as DNA: TGTGCCAGCAGCATCCCCGGGACAGGGATCCGGAGAACTGAAGCTTTCTTT. Translating gives CASSIPGTGIRRTEAFF.

This rearrangement joins TRBV14 to TRBJ1-2; TRBD1 might be the D (5 bases). Per the germline V gene, CDR1 is SGHDN and CDR2 is FVKESK. This CDR3 contains 13 residues. Trimming left V 1 base short and J 4 bases short, with 7 bases between. CDR3 loop: CASSQGGFYGYTF. The CDR3 DNA is TGTGCCAGCAGCCAAGGGGGCTTCTATGGCTACACCTTC.

The chain is built from TRBV7-3 and TRBJ1-1, with D uncertain. Germline assignment: CDR1 SGHTA and CDR2 FQGTGA. The CDR3 length is 13 residues. V lost 5 bases and J lost 4, with 11 bases in between. The CDR3 loop is CASSVGEGTEAFF. CDR3 DNA: TGTGCCAGCAGCGTGGGAGAGGGCACTGAAGCTTTCTTT. The variable domain in full, completed from reference TRBV7-3 and TRBJ1-1, reads GAGVSQTPSNKVTEKGKYVELRCDPISGHTALYWYRQSLGQGPEFLIYFQGTGAADDSGLPNDRFFAVRPEGSVSTLKIQRTERGDSAVYLCASSVGEGTEAFFGQGTRLTVV.

This chain links TRBV4-2 with TRBJ2-1; perhaps TRBD2 as D (5 bases). Trimming stripped 1 base from V and 13 bases from J, with 17 bases between. Germline CDR1 and CDR2: LGHNA and YNFKEQ. CDR3 size: 14 residues. As DNA, the CDR3 is TGTGCCAGCAGCCAAGCGAATGAGCGGAGTGAACAGTTCTTC. It translates to CASSQANERSEQFF.

The chain has TRBV18 and TRBJ1-2; 11 nucleotides agree with TRBD1. The CDR3 runs to 14 residues. CDR1 is KGHSH, CDR2 LQKENI, per germline. With 3 bases clipped from V and 7 bases from J, the junction kept 4 bases outside the gene matches. The CDR3 protein is CASSPGQGAGGYTF. The DNA for the CDR3 is TGTGCCAGCTCACCTGGACAGGGGGCTGGTGGCTACACCTTC.

The chain recombines TRBV7-2 with TRBJ1-1; D is uncertain. The CDR3 extends over 13 amino acids. V gave up 1 base and J gave up 4 bases, with 7 bases separating them. Looked up from germline, CDR1 is SGHTA and CDR2 is FQGNSA. The chain's CDR3 is CASSLGALTEAFF. CDR3 DNA sequence: TGTGCCAGCAGCTTAGGAGCGCTCACTGAAGCTTTCTTT.

J is TRBJ2-1 and V is TRBV18; 11 bases match TRBD2. Looked up from germline, CDR1 is KGHSH and CDR2 is LQKENI. This CDR3 region has 15 residues. The J segment lost 5 bases and the V segment lost 3 bases, leaving 3 bases of the junction unmatched. CDR3 coding DNA: TGTGCCAGCTCACCGGGACTAGCGGAAAACAATGAGCAGTTCTTC. The encoded protein is CASSPGLAENNEQFF.

This chain uses TRBV30 with TRBJ2-1; unclear D gene. This CDR3 is 16 amino acids long. Germline V lookup: CDR1 GTSNPN, CDR2 SVGIG (reference sequence). The ends were cut back, 3 bases at V and 4 bases at J, with 19 bases in the middle. The CDR3: CAWRGSEAFRYNEQFF. CDR3 DNA: TGTGCCTGGAGAGGTTCTGAAGCGTTCCGATACAATGAGCAGTTCTTC.

The CDR3 spells CASGRSELAGIRETQYF. The CDR3 DNA sequence: TGTGCCAGCGGGCGGTCGGAGCTAGCGGGGATCCGAGAGACCCAGTACTTC. The V gene is TRBV2, the J gene TRBJ2-5; 9 nucleotides match TRBD2. J gave up 4 bases and V 8 bases, and 17 bases lay outside the gene matches. Germline assignment: CDR1 SNHLY and CDR2 FYNNEI. There are 17 residues in the CDR3.

V is TRBV28 and J is TRBJ1-2; TRBD1 might be the D (6 bases). The CDR3 runs 17 residues. Germline CDR1 reads MDHEN; CDR2 reads SYDVKM. The V and J ends lost 1 base and 0 bases respectively, with 15 bases between them. The CDR3 DNA sequence: TGTGCCAGCAGTTTATTCGGACAGCCGAAGGCTAACTATGGCTACACCTTC. It yields the protein CASSLFGQPKANYGYTF.

J is TRBJ2-7 and V is TRBV20-1, with D hard to call. V gave up 5 bases and J gave up 3 bases, with 8 bases separating them. The CDR3 runs 11 residues. Per the germline V gene, CDR1 is DFQATT and CDR2 is SNEGSKA (reference sequence). CDR3: CSAPPLYEQYF. The CDR3 DNA sequence: TGCAGTGCTCCCCCCCTCTACGAGCAGTACTTC.

V usage is TRBV7-2 and J usage is TRBJ2-2; possible D gene TRBD1, 6 bases. Trimming removed 3 bases at V and 7 bases at J, with 18 bases between. The CDR3 is 16 amino acids. Germline V CDR1 and CDR2: SGHTA, FQGNSA. CDR3 in amino acids: CASSFSLVGGDGELFF. DNA of the CDR3: TGTGCCAGCAGCTTCTCTTTAGTAGGGGGAGACGGGGAGCTGTTTTTT.

The rearrangement joins TRBV9 to TRBJ1-4; 8 bases fit TRBD1. CDR1 and CDR2 from the germline V gene are SGDLS and YYNGEE. Trimming removed 4 bases from V and 5 bases from J; junction bases left unmatched: 7. The CDR3 totals 15 residues. The CDR3 is CASSPRQGQNEKLFF. The CDR3 region has the DNA TGTGCCAGCAGCCCCCGACAGGGGCAAAATGAAAAACTGTTTTTT.

Here the CDR3 DNA reads TGTGCCAGCAGCCTCACCCCCCAGGGAACTGAAGCTTTCTTT. This codes for CASSLTPQGTEAFF. V gene TRBV7-2 combines with J gene TRBJ1-1; D might be TRBD1 (5 bases). CDR1 and CDR2 from the germline V gene are SGHTA and FQGNSA. This CDR3 is 14 amino acids long. Trimming pared 5 bases from V and 5 bases from J, leaving 15 bases between.

This chain joins TRBV18 and TRBJ2-5; 9 nucleotides line up with TRBD1. J was trimmed by 5 bases and V by 2 bases; bases with no gene match: 3. Per germline, CDR1 KGHSH and CDR2 LQKENI. There are 14 residues in the CDR3. The CDR3 region is CASSPGTGWETQYF. The CDR3 nucleotides are TGTGCCAGCTCACCAGGGACAGGGTGGGAGACCCAGTACTTC.

This chain links TRBV5-6 with TRBJ2-3; D not certain. This CDR3 spans 13 amino acids. Germline V gives CDR1 SGHDT, CDR2 YYEEEE. V gave up 1 base and J gave up 4 bases, with 7 bases separating them. The CDR3 loop is CASSLWPADTQYF. CDR3 nucleotide sequence: TGTGCCAGCAGCTTGTGGCCCGCAGATACGCAGTATTTT.

The rearrangement uses TRBV4-1 and TRBJ2-1; 7 bases agree with TRBD2. Per the germline V gene, CDR1 is MGHRA and CDR2 is YSYEKL. The CDR3 extends over 16 amino acids. V was clipped by 3 bases and J by 0 bases; unmatched bases: 5. The CDR3 region is CASSQGSSGSYNEQFF. DNA for the CDR3: TGCGCCAGCAGCCAGGGATCTAGCGGCTCCTACAATGAGCAGTTCTTC.

In DNA, the CDR3 is TGTGCCAGCAGCTTAGCGCGGTCGGTGGACACTAACTATGGCTACACCTTC. Amino acid sequence: CASSLARSVDTNYGYTF. This sequence joins TRBV7-9 and TRBJ1-2, with D perhaps TRBD1 (5 bases). Germline CDR1 and CDR2: SEHNR and FQNEAQ (reference sequence). There are 17 residues in the CDR3. V was trimmed by 0 bases and J by 0 bases, leaving 14 bases between them.

The chain recombines TRBV4-3 with TRBJ1-5; D may be TRBD1 (6 bases). This CDR3 is 15 amino acids long. Trimming took off 3 bases at V and 5 bases at J, with 14 bases between the two ends. Germline loops: CDR1 LGHNA, CDR2 YSLEER. The CDR3 here is CASSQERGGDQPQHF. The CDR3 DNA sequence: TGCGCCAGCAGCCAGGAAAGGGGGGGTGATCAGCCCCAGCATTTT.

This sequence joins TRBV19 and TRBJ1-2, with D unclear. CDR1 and CDR2 (germline): LNHDA, SQIVND (reference sequence). CDR3 length equals 13 residues. With 7 bases removed from V and 4 bases from J, the gap between germline ends came to 13 bases. The CDR3 loop is CASNREQSYGYTF. The CDR3 DNA follows: TGTGCCAGTAACCGCGAACAGAGCTATGGCTACACCTTC. Filled out from reference TRBV19 and TRBJ1-2, the complete variable domain reads DGGITQSPKYLFRKEGQNVTLSCEQNLNHDAMYWYRQDPGQGLRLIYYSQIVNDFQKGDIAEGYSVSREKKESFPLTVTSAQKNPTAFYLCASNREQSYGYTFGSGTRLTVV.

As concerns this clone: An end of the junction differs from the germline gene, which may be a read error. The DNA for the CDR3 is TGTGCCAGCAGTTCCCCTTTACTAGCGGGAGACCAACCTCTGCTCTTC. Its translation is CASSSPLLAGDQPLLF. This rearrangement joins TRBV6-6 to TRBJ2-1, with 11 bases fitting TRBD2. CDR1 and CDR2 from the germline V gene are MNHNY and SVGAGI (reference sequence). This CDR3 is built from 16 residues.

V gene TRBV6-6 combines with J gene TRBJ1-3; D gene unclear. V dropped 0 bases and J dropped 3 bases, with 6 bases sitting between them. The V gene's germline CDR1 is MNHNY and CDR2 SVGAGI (reference sequence). The CDR3 length is 14 residues. The CDR3 sequence is CASSYSGRGNTIYF. The CDR3 nucleotides are TGTGCCAGCAGTTACTCGGGCCGTGGAAACACCATATATTTT.

The chain uses TRBV25-1 and TRBJ1-2; D uncertain. The CDR3 runs to 14 residues. The V end was cut by 2 bases, the J end by 5 bases, with 12 bases between. The germline gives CDR1 MGHDK, CDR2 SYGVNS. CDR3 DNA: TGTGCCAGCAGTGAAGTCGGCGGAAGTTATGGCTACACCTTC. Protein: CASSEVGGSYGYTF.

The chain couples TRBV10-3 to TRBJ2-7; a weak D match, TRBD1 (6 bases). The V and J ends lost 6 bases and 4 bases respectively, with 19 bases between them. Germline-derived CDR1 and CDR2 are ENHRY and SYGVKD. The CDR3 has 15 amino acids. The CDR3 loop is CAISGDTLVSYEQYF. The CDR3, as DNA: TGTGCCATCAGCGGGGACACCCTCGTTTCTTACGAGCAGTACTTC.

The V gene is TRBV28, the J gene TRBJ2-2, with a tentative D call TRBD2 (7 bases). There are 15 residues in the CDR3. CDR1 and CDR2 from the germline V gene are MDHEN and SYDVKM. V lost 5 bases, J lost 4 bases, and 14 bases lay in between. As DNA, the CDR3 is TGTGCCAGCAGTGTCGGGGGGCTTGGCACCGGGGAGCTGTTTTTT. The encoded protein is CASSVGGLGTGELFF.